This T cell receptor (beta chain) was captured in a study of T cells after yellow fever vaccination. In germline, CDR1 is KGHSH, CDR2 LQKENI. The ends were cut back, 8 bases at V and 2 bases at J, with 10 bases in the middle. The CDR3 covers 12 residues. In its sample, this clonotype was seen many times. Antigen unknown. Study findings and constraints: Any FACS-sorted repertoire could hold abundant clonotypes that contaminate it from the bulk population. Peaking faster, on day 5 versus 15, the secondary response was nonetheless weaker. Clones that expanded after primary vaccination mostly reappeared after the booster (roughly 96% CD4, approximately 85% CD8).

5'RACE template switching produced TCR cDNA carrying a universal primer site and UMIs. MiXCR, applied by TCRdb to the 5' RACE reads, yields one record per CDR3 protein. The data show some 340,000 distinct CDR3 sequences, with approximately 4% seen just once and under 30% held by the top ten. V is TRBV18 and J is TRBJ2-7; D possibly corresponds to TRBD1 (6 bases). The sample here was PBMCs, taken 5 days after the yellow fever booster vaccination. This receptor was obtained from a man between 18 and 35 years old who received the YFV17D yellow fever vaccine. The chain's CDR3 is CASSPGAYEQYF. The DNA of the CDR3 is TGTGCCAGCAGTCCAGGGGCCTACGAGCAGTACTTC. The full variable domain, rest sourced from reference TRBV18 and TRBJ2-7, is NAGVMQNPRHLVRRRGQEARLRCSPMKGHSHVYWYRQLPEEGLKFMVYLQKENIIDESGMPKERFSAEFPKEGPSILRIQQVVRGDSAAYFCASSPGAYEQYFGPGTRLTVT.